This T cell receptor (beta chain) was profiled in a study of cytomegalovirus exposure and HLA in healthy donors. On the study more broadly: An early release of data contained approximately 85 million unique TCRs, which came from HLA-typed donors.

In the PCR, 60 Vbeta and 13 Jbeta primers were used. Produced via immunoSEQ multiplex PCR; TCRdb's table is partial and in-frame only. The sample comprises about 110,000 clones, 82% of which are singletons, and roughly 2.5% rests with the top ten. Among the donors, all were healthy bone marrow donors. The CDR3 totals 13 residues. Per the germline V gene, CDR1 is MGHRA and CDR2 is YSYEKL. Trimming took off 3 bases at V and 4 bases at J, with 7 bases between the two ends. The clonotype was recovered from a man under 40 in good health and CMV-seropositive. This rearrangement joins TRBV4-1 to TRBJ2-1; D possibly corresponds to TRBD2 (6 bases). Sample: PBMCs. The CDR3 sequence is CASSQEGYNEQFF. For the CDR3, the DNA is TGCGCCAGCAGCCAGGAGGGTTACAATGAGCAGTTCTTC.